The TCR beta chain described here comes from a study of CD8+CD57+ T cells in acquired aplastic anemia (dated by TCRdb to 2016 to 2018). At the level of the whole study: Extracted DNA from sorted CD4+ and CD8+ cells averaged about 3.4 ug, ranging from roughly 0.19 to 27.4 ug. CD8+CD57+ expansion was defined as frequency above the mean frequency observed in healthy subjects. The study at large found these results: No significant difference in CD8+ Simpson's diversity was found between patients and healthy controls (P=0.060). Roughly 30 CD8+ CDR3 sequences were found to be shared between patients and controls, but these sequences appeared to be highly expressed in patients and within the immunodominant clones of the patients.

Patients chosen for sequencing had shown expansion of CD8+CD57+ cells by flow cytometry. Every patient had a diagnosis of severe acquired aplastic anemia based on International Study of Aplastic Anemia and Agranulocytosis and Camitta criteria. No patient had received any therapy when blood was sampled. In the study, sorted CD4+ and CD8+ blood T cells from patients with severe aplastic anemia and from healthy subjects underwent deep sequencing of TCR repertoires. In the USA, patient enrollment took place under clinicaltrials.gov protocols 00001620, 01623167, 00001397, 00071045, 00081523 and 00961064. Ficoll-Paque density gradient centrifugation was used to isolate peripheral blood mononuclear cells. Before DNA extraction, CD4+ and CD8+ T cells were sorted with FACS or magnetic beads. As concerns this clonotype: Its binding antigen is unknown. One junction end disagrees with the germline gene, perhaps due to a read error.

Profiling of TCR beta VDJ combinations and CDR3 sequences used genomic DNA as the template. TCR repertoire sequencing was run on an Illumina HiSeq 2000. As for the original processing: TRBV/TRBJ rearrangement plots, CDR3 size and DJ length profiles, and Simpson's diversity index were used to evaluate the repertoires. The most abundant DNA sequence in the deep sequencing data was defined as the immunodominant clone. CDR3 amino acid sequences were screened for sharing across subjects and compared with published repertoires and the VDJdb database. The public sequencing data were trimmed at Q25 with fastp and processed into clonotypes with MiXCR by TCRdb, which kept only in-frame beta chains. CDR3 protein duplicates are merged, each entry listing the most common genes and DNA. For this entry, the V and J calls and clone size follow TCRdb and not the study's own pipeline. Here the sample has roughly 150,000 distinct CDR3 sequences; approximately 51% occur a single time. In total, the top ten clones hold 3.2% of the sample.

Sequencing was carried out using sorted CD4+, CD8+, or CD8+CD57+ T cells (not recorded which) from PBMCs. This clonotype was obtained from a human donor with aplastic anemia.

The sequenced DNA is TGTGCCAGCAGTTTATATTCGGGCAATGAGCAGTTCTTC. This gives the protein CASSLYSGNEQFF. The V gene is TRBV10-2 and the J gene is TRBJ2-1; confidence is insufficient to name the D gene. CDR1 and CDR2 (WSHSY, SAAADI) derive from the germline V gene. The CDR3, cysteine through phenylalanine, is 13 amino acids long. Here the CDR3 DNA is all that survives: 39 bases in frame from base 1.